This T cell receptor beta chain was obtained from a study of T cells after posttransplantation cyclophosphamide. Study results and caveats: Donor CD8+ memory clones often dominated recipient blood repertoires at later times. TRB clonality was highly associated with recipient CMV seropositivity and reactivation.

TCRdb keeps only in-frame clones here, not all; method: immunoSEQ multiplex PCR. The sample lists about 19,000 clones, 95% to 98% occurring once. The naive gate required viable CD3+CD4+ or CD3+CD8+ cells with CCR7+CD45RA+CD45RO-CD95-CD27+CD28+ phenotype. Points on this clone: Its antigen is currently unknown.

Per the germline V gene, CDR1 is SGHTA and CDR2 is FQGNSA. This CDR3 has 15 amino acids. Trimming stripped 1 base from V and 1 base from J, with 10 bases between. Sequenced material: naive CD4+ T cells sorted from PBMCs. This receptor was obtained from a middle-aged man in good health, CMV-negative, and a related stem cell transplant donor. The chain is built from TRBV7-2 and TRBJ1-2, with D possibly TRBD1 on 5 matching bases. CDR3 residues: CASSLVRGNNYGYTF. In nucleotides, the CDR3 is TGTGCCAGCAGCTTAGTCCGGGGGAATAACTATGGCTACACCTTC.